This record looks at one T cell receptor (beta chain) sequence and its context. Its antigen is undetermined. The data were produced by immunoSEQ multiplex PCR, yet TCRdb's version contains in-frame clones alone and is incomplete. The table lists some 97,000 clones, about 90% of them singletons. Trimming cost V 6 bases and J 2 bases, with 13 bases left between them. The CDR3 has 14 residues. Germline V gives CDR1 MNHEY, CDR2 SVGAGI. The data belong to a study of T cell responses to AZD1222 COVID-19 vaccine. Study-level background: Timing groups of about 4 and about 12 weeks for second doses were pooled. Study conclusions and caveats: Reportedly, nearly half the spike-specific TCRs target unmutated variant regions.

The rearrangement links TRBV6-5 to TRBJ2-5, with D unclear. The source is an adult in good health. Sequenced material: peripheral blood, taken on day 0 of AZD1222 vaccination. The chain's CDR3 is CASSQSQLQETQYF. CDR3 DNA sequence: TGTGCCAGCAGCCAGAGTCAGCTACAAGAGACCCAGTACTTC.